These 8 T cell receptor beta chains came from one sample sequenced in a study of blood T cell repertoires in COVID-19. Method: immunoSEQ multiplex PCR; TCRdb's copy keeps in-frame clones and lacks some. Here the sample spans some 670,000 clones, approximately 90% being singletons. The sequenced material came from peripheral blood. The receptor set was obtained from a woman aged 18 to 35 with acute or convalescent COVID-19.

This chain uses TRBV9 with TRBJ2-7; D is possibly TRBD2 (5 bases). The CDR3 has 14 residues. V lost 5 bases to trimming and J lost 1 base, with 13 bases between them. CDR1 and CDR2 (germline): SGDLS, YYNGEE. CDR3 in amino acids: CASSWTARSYEQYF. CDR3 bases: TGTGCCAGCAGTTGGACTGCCCGATCCTACGAGCAGTACTTC. Variable domain in full (rest from reference TRBV9 and TRBJ2-7): DSGVTQTPKHLITATGQRVTLRCSPRSGDLSVYWYQQSLDQGLQFLIQYYNGEERAKGNILERFSAQQFPDLHSELNLSSLELGDSALYFCASSWTARSYEQYFGPGTRLTVT.

This rearrangement joins TRBV9 to TRBJ2-3, with D hard to call. CDR1 SGDLS and CDR2 YYNGEE come from the germline V gene. The CDR3 has 12 amino acids. V shed 3 bases and J shed 4 bases, with 6 bases lying between them. CDR3 sequence: CASSAFPDTQYF. CDR3 coding DNA: TGTGCCAGCAGCGCGTTCCCAGATACGCAGTATTTT.

The chain uses TRBV21-1 and TRBJ1-2; no check of the table's D call, TRBD1, against the DNA was made. TRBV21-1 is a recognized pseudogene. This CDR3 is 17 amino acids long. The CDR3 region is CASSNLSNRVGGNGYTF. CDR3 DNA sequence: TGTGCCAGCAGCAACCTCTCAAACAGGGTAGGCGGCAATGGCTACACCTTC.

The chain is built from TRBV19 and TRBJ1-5; 9 bases fit TRBD1. Losses at the gene ends were 7 bases for V and 2 bases for J; bases not matched to a gene: 15. This CDR3 has 18 amino acids. CDR1 and CDR2 (germline): LNHDA, SQIVND (reference sequence). The CDR3 region is CASTMDRGGIYGNQPQHF. The CDR3 nucleotides read TGTGCCAGTACCATGGACAGGGGTGGCATATATGGCAATCAGCCCCAGCATTTT.

The chain couples TRBV19 to TRBJ1-1; D unresolved. The CDR3 is 13 residues long. V was clipped by 3 bases and J by 3 bases, with 8 bases between them. CDR1 is LNHDA, CDR2 SQIVND, per germline (reference sequence). The chain's CDR3 is CASSIKEDTEAFF. DNA of the CDR3: TGTGCCAGTAGTATCAAAGAGGACACTGAAGCTTTCTTT.

This chain connects TRBV5-1 to TRBJ2-3; no reliable D call. V lost 0 bases and J lost 0, with 8 bases in between. The germline gives CDR1 SGHRS, CDR2 YFSETQ. CDR3 length: 15 residues. CDR3 sequence (DNA): TGCGCCAGCAGCTTGGACAGTCCTAGCACAGATACGCAGTATTTT. It encodes CASSLDSPSTDTQYF.

This clone has a single count. The rearrangement links TRBV5-1 to TRBJ1-3; TRBD1 might be the D (6 bases). This CDR3 contains 14 residues. Germline CDR1 is SGHRS and CDR2 is YFSETQ. With 6 bases removed from V and 0 bases from J, the gap between germline ends came to 10 bases. The CDR3 DNA reads TGCGCCAGCAATAAGGACAGCTCTGGAAACACCATATATTTT. Its protein is CASNKDSSGNTIYF.

As to this clone: Different DNA sequences within this sample yield the same CDR3. The chain joins TRBV5-1 to TRBJ1-1; D is undetermined. V gave up 5 bases and J gave up 5 bases, with 7 bases separating them. In germline, CDR1 is SGHRS, CDR2 YFSETQ. The CDR3 runs to 11 residues. CDR3 DNA sequence: TGCGCCAGCAGTCGGGGAACTGAAGCTTTCTTT. Amino acid sequence: CASSRGTEAFF. Combining the CDR3 with reference TRBV5-1 and TRBJ1-1 gives the whole variable domain KAGVTQTPRYLIKTRGQQVTLSCSPISGHRSVSWYQQTPGQGLQFLFEYFSETQRNKGNFPGRFSGRQFSNSRSEMNVSTLELGDSALYLCASSRGTEAFFGQGTRLTVV.